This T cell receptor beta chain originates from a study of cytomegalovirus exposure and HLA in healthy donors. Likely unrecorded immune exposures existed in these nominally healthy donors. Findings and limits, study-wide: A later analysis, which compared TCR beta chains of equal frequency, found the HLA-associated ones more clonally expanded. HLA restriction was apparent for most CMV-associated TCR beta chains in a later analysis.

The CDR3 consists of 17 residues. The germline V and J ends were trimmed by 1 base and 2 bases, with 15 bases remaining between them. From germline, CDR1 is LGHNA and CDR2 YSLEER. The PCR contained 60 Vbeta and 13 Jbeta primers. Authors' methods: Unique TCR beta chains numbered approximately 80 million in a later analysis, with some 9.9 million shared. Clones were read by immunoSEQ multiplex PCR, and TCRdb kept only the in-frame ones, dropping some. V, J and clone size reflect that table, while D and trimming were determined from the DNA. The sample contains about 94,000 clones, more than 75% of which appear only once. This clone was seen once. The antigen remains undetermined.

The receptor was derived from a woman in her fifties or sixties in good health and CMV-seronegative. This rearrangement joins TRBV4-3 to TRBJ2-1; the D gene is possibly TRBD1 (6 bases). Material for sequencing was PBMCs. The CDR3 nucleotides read TGCGCCAGCAGCCAAGTGTTGGGGACATTGCCCTACAATGAGCAGTTCTTC. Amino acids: CASSQVLGTLPYNEQFF.